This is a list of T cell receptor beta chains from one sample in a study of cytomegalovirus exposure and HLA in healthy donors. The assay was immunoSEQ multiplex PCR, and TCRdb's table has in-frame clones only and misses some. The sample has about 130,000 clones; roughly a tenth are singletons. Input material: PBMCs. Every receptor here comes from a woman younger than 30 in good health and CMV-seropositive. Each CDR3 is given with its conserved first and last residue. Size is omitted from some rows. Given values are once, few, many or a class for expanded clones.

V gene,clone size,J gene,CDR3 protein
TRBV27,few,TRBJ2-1,CASSPGLANNEQFF
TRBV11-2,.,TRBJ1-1,CASSLARGEPFVNTEAFF
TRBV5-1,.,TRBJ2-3,CASRFGAGDTDTQYF
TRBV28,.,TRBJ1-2,CASSPRQGHFYGYTF
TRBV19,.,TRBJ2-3,CASSITGFDDTQYF
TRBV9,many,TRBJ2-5,CASSRSWTGDVTQYF
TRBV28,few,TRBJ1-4,CASSFWRTGGEKLFF
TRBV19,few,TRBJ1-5,CASDRGRDQPQHF
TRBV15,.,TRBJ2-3,CATSRPPAGWADTQYF
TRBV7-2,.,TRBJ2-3,CASSRRARADTQYF
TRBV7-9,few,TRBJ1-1,CASRGGSTEAFF